This T cell receptor beta chain was identified in a study of blood T cells in healthy people across ages (dated by TCRdb to about 2015). Study-level background: In model experiments, roughly one uniquely barcoded TCR beta cDNA molecule per two T cells was captured by template switching. Age-related changes in TCR beta repertoire diversity were measured in the study by deep sequencing normalized with unique cDNA molecular identifiers. Four age groups were formed from the donors: young (average 16 years), middle-aged (around 40), aged (roughly 58) and long-lived (approximately 78). Donors of different ages were randomly distributed across sequencing lanes to avoid experimental bias. Using the same blood draw, the study looked at two additional independent replicas of 1 million unique cDNA reads for two donors, one aged 18 to 30 and the other aged 80 or older.

The library came from 5' RACE. Sequencing was performed on an Illumina HiSeq 2500. A second roughly 6 to 12 cycle PCR used a sample-barcoded 5' primer and a J-beta primer mix. Each TCR beta cDNA molecule received a unique molecular identifier from a template-switch 5' adaptor carrying 12 random nucleotides. At least 3 million CDR3-containing paired-end reads were obtained from each sample. All of the RNA was converted into first-strand cDNA using the Mint cDNA synthesis kit, with a TRBC-specific oligonucleotide serving as the primer. After uracil-DNA glycosylase treatment, a first 18-cycle PCR used universal primers M1SS and BC2_uni_R on all cDNA. In the source study's methods: For normalization, 1 million high-quality reads, each with a distinct molecular identifier, were randomly selected from each sample. Instead of being binned into consensus sequences, reads with shared molecular identifiers were discarded. MiTCR, set to a Q25 quality threshold and the strictest error-elimination algorithm, was used for CDR3 identification, clonotype clustering and error correction. A nonparametric unseen species model using Euler transformation provided a lower-bound estimate of total TCR beta diversity. The public reads were run again by TCRdb, first through fastp at Q25 and then through MiXCR, and only productive beta chains were kept. CDR3 protein duplicates are merged, each entry listing the most common genes and DNA. The V and J calls come from TCRdb's annotation, not from the publication. The sample table shows some 900,000 distinct CDR3 sequences, and roughly 50% are seen once. The top ten constitute 13% of the sample.

Turning to this clonotype: Its antigen has not been determined. No quality values exist for individual bases; no much larger clone is one base distant.

Results and caveats for the whole study, not just this receptor: Because the CMV infection status of the donors was unknown, age-related changes in expanded clonotypes may potentially have been confounded. Observed TCR beta diversity per million T cells fell roughly linearly with age, and a significant reduction was already apparent by age about 36. The percentage of naive T cells measured by flow cytometry correlated strongly with observed TCR beta diversity. Total diversity estimates from one million sequenced T cells were considered lower bounds and underestimates. Compared with the aged group, the long-lived group had more naive CD4+ T cells, fewer expanded clones and increased TCR diversity, suggesting age selection. Because profiling used bulk unsorted PBMCs, naive and antigen-experienced compartments could not be compared conclusively.

Donors were 39 systemically healthy Caucasian individuals from Russia aged roughly 6 to 90 years. Around 9.9 milliliters of peripheral blood were collected from each donor into EDTA-treated Vacutainer tubes. Ficoll-Paque density-gradient centrifugation was used to isolate PBMCs, with at least 7 million obtained per sample. Trizol reagent was used to extract total RNA from PBMCs, with at least 5.5 micrograms per sample. Naive CD45RAhigh/CD27high T cell percentages were measured by flow cytometry on a PBMC aliquot from every donor. Sequenced input: blood. The sequence was collected from a man in his thirties or forties in good health.

This receptor carries the CDR3 CASSSGRITEAFF. The nucleotide sequence reads TGTGCCAGCAGTTCAGGTCGGATCACTGAAGCTTTCTTT. The chain links TRBV6-6 with TRBJ1-1; no D gene is confidently identified. For CDR1 and CDR2, the germline V gene (reference sequence) lists MNHNY and SVGAGI. The CDR3 starts with the cysteine, ends with the phenylalanine, and has 13 residues. CDR3 DNA only is kept here, 39 bases in frame from base 1. At the junction V is shortened by 4 bases and J by 4 bases, with 10 bases in between.